This T cell receptor beta chain is from a study of response to subunit inactivated influenza vaccine. Whole-study results and caveats: Few additional T cells are recruited per seasonal influenza vaccination, authors suggested.

Germline lookup yields CDR1 KGHSH and CDR2 LQKENI. Trimming cost V 3 bases and J 5 bases, with 7 bases left between them. CDR3 length equals 13 residues. MiXCR, run by TCRdb on the RT-PCR reads, gives a single entry per CDR3 protein. The sample consists of hundreds of thousands of distinct CDR3 sequences, more than 10% of them appearing once. This clonotype was seen a few times. The antigen remains unidentified. This material consisted of non-naive T cells sorted from PBMCs, taken around two weeks before vaccination. The receptor comes from a man aged 45 to 65 who received an inactivated influenza vaccine. The V gene is TRBV18, the J gene TRBJ1-4; D unresolved. Here the CDR3 DNA reads TGTGCCAGCTCACCGCAGCGGAATGAAAAACTGTTTTTT. Residues: CASSPQRNEKLFF.